This entry lists 30 T cell receptor beta chains sequenced from one sample in a study of blood T cell repertoires in COVID-19. TCRdb's copy holds only in-frame clones and misses some; the assay was immunoSEQ multiplex PCR. The table lists 95,000 or so clones, around 87% of them singletons. Material: peripheral blood. The receptor set was obtained from a human donor in a cohort sampled during active COVID-19.

The V and J genes are TRBV5-4 and TRBJ2-7, with 13 positions matching TRBD2. J was trimmed by 9 bases and V by 4 bases; bases with no gene match: 7. The CDR3 runs 14 residues. Germline V gives CDR1 SGHNT, CDR2 YYREEE (reference sequence). CDR3 residues: CASSLGTSGVVQYF. As DNA, the CDR3 is TGTGCCAGCAGCCTCGGGACTAGCGGGGTTGTGCAGTACTTC.

In its sample, this clone was seen a few times. The chain links TRBV28 to TRBJ1-5; D perhaps matches TRBD1 (6 bases). Trimming took off 2 bases at V and 4 bases at J, with 9 bases between the two ends. This CDR3 is built from 14 residues. Per the germline V gene, CDR1 is MDHEN and CDR2 is SYDVKM. As DNA, the CDR3 is TGTGCCAGCAGTTTAGGGCAGGGGAATCAGCCCCAGCATTTT. Its translation: CASSLGQGNQPQHF. The variable domain in full, with the rest retrieved from reference TRBV28 and TRBJ1-5, is DVKVTQSSRYLVKRTGEKVFLECVQDMDHENMFWYRQDPGLGLRLIYFSYDVKMKEKGDIPEGYSVSREKKERFSLILESASTNQTSMYLCASSLGQGNQPQHFGDGTRLSIL.

V gene TRBV11-2 combines with J gene TRBJ2-7; 10 bases are a match to TRBD2. The V and J ends lost 5 bases and 3 bases, in that order; junction bases with no gene match: 4. This CDR3 is 14 amino acids long. The germline CDR1 and CDR2 sequences are SGHAT and FQNNGV. CDR3: CASSLGLAVYEQYF. The CDR3 nucleotides are TGTGCCAGCAGCCTCGGACTAGCGGTCTACGAGCAGTACTTC. The full variable domain, rest sourced from reference TRBV11-2 and TRBJ2-7, is EAGVAQSPRYKIIEKRQSVAFWCNPISGHATLYWYQQILGQGPKLLIQFQNNGVVDDSQLPKDRFSAERLKGVDSTLKIQPAKLEDSAVYLCASSLGLAVYEQYFGPGTRLTVT.

Only one count was recorded for this clone. This chain connects TRBV7-9 to TRBJ2-5; D is uncertain. Germline CDR1 and CDR2: SEHNR and FQNEAQ (reference sequence). Trimming left V 1 base short and J 1 base short, with 7 bases between. The CDR3 has 14 amino acids. The CDR3 DNA reads TGTGCCAGCAGCTTAGAACTCCCCCAAGAGACCCAGTACTTC. It specifies CASSLELPQETQYF.

The rearrangement joins TRBV3-1 (or the pseudogene TRBV3-2) to TRBJ1-3; TRBD1 might be the D (5 bases). The CDR3 length is 14 residues. Trimming removed 7 bases at V and 3 bases at J, with 13 bases between. CDR1 is LGHDT and CDR2 is YNNKEL in the germline V gene (reference sequence). Written as DNA, the CDR3 is TGTGCCAGCACCCCCGGGGGAGGTGGAAACACCATATATTTT. It encodes CASTPGGGGNTIYF.

The gene calls are TRBV4-1 and TRBJ2-6, with D unclear. This CDR3 has 16 amino acids. Germline V CDR1 and CDR2: MGHRA, YSYEKL. V lost 1 base and J 4 bases, leaving 11 bases between the germline ends. The CDR3 DNA sequence: TGCGCCAGCAGCCAAGGGGCCGCTCGGGGGGCCAACGTCCTGACTTTC. Residues: CASSQGAARGANVLTF.

This clone was seen once. The chain has TRBV5-1 and TRBJ1-3, with D uncertain. Looked up from germline, CDR1 is SGHRS and CDR2 is YFSETQ. The CDR3 sequence is 16 residues long. Trimming pared 0 bases from V and 5 bases from J, leaving 15 bases between. The CDR3 reads CASSLGGERWRNTIYF. CDR3 in DNA: TGCGCCAGCAGCTTGGGCGGGGAAAGGTGGCGAAACACCATATATTTT.

V gene TRBV5-4 combines with J gene TRBJ2-5; D unclear. The V end was cut by 3 bases, the J end by 0 bases, with 9 bases between. The length of the CDR3 is 14 residues. CDR1 and CDR2 from the germline V gene are SGHNT and YYREEE (reference sequence). This chain's CDR3 is CASSSLGYQETQYF. The CDR3 bases are TGTGCCAGCAGCTCCCTCGGGTACCAAGAGACCCAGTACTTC.

This chain uses TRBV10-3 with TRBJ1-1; D is possibly TRBD1 (5 bases). V was pared by 7 bases and J by 6 bases, with 12 bases between. Germline loops: CDR1 ENHRY, CDR2 SYGVKD. There are 12 residues in the CDR3. CDR3 nucleotide sequence: TGTGCCATCATGCAGGGAGGGGCTGAAGCTTTCTTT. Protein product: CAIMQGGAEAFF.

Only one count was recorded for this clone. This chain uses TRBV9 with TRBJ2-7; D is unresolved. Looked up from germline, CDR1 is SGDLS and CDR2 is YYNGEE. Trimming removed 1 base at V and 0 bases at J, with 11 bases between. The CDR3 covers 15 residues. Here the CDR3 DNA reads TGTGCCAGCAGCGTATCTGCGGTCTACTCCTACGAGCAGTACTTC. This encodes CASSVSAVYSYEQYF.

This clone has more than one count but fewer than ten. The rearrangement joins TRBV2 to TRBJ2-3; 8 bases line up with TRBD2. After removal of 6 bases from V and 1 base from J, the junction contained 3 bases not matched to a gene. The CDR3 length is 14 residues. Per the germline V gene, CDR1 is SNHLY and CDR2 is FYNNEI. DNA for the CDR3: TGTGCCAGCAGAGCCGGGGGGGGCACAGATACGCAGTATTTT. It specifies CASRAGGGTDTQYF.

The V gene is TRBV5-1, the J gene TRBJ1-2; TRBD1 matches at 7 bases. The CDR3 extends over 16 amino acids. Germline V gene sequence: CDR1 SGHRS, CDR2 YFSETQ. V lost 0 bases and J lost 4; bases outside the gene matches: 9. The CDR3 is CASSLGGRQGGYGYTF. The CDR3 nucleotides are TGCGCCAGCAGCTTGGGGGGCCGACAGGGAGGCTATGGCTACACCTTC.

The gene calls are TRBV24-1 and TRBJ2-1, with 10 bases lining up with TRBD1. The CDR3 loop spans 13 amino acids. V dropped 7 bases and J dropped 7; count of bases not matched to a gene: 3. In germline, CDR1 is KGHDR, CDR2 SFDVKD. In DNA, the CDR3 is TGTGCCACCAGCAGACAGGGGGCGAATGAGCAGTTCTTC. Its protein is CATSRQGANEQFF.

This sequence joins TRBV30 and TRBJ2-7; D gene unclear. The CDR3 consists of 13 residues. Germline CDR1 reads GTSNPN; CDR2 reads SVGIG (reference sequence). V lost 4 bases to trimming and J lost 4 bases, with 14 bases between them. The CDR3 region is CAWKRPTDYEQYF. CDR3 coding DNA: TGTGCCTGGAAACGGCCAACAGATTACGAGCAGTACTTC.

V usage is TRBV5-5 and J usage is TRBJ2-7; no reliable D call. V was trimmed by 7 bases and J by 2 bases, leaving 4 bases between them. Germline assignment: CDR1 SGHKS and CDR2 YYEKEE (reference sequence). The CDR3 has 10 residues. The CDR3 spells CASGPYEQYF. In nucleotides, the CDR3 is TGTGCCAGCGGGCCCTACGAGCAGTACTTC. Based on the CDR3 plus reference TRBV5-5 and TRBJ2-7, the full variable domain is DAGVTQSPTHLIKTRGQQVTLRCSPISGHKSVSWYQQVLGQGPQFIFQYYEKEERGRGNFPDRFSARQFPNYSSELNVNALLLGDSALYLCASGPYEQYFGPGTRLTVT.

CDR3 loop: CASSIRTGYGYTF. In nucleotides, the CDR3 is TGTGCCAGCAGTATCAGGACAGGTTATGGCTACACCTTC. The chain has TRBV12-3 or TRBV12-4 and TRBJ1-2; the match to TRBD1 covers 7 bases. There are 13 residues in the CDR3. J gave up 5 bases and V 5 bases, and 5 bases lay outside the gene matches.

The chain combines TRBV28 with TRBJ2-2; D is perhaps TRBD1 (6 bases). V lost 5 bases and J 1 base, leaving 17 bases between the germline ends. Germline loops: CDR1 MDHEN, CDR2 SYDVKM. This CDR3 contains 17 residues. CDR3 nucleotides: TGTGCCAGCAGTCCACTCCGGGACAAGATGAACACCGGGGAGCTGTTTTTT. Encoded protein: CASSPLRDKMNTGELFF. The whole variable domain, remainder taken from reference TRBV28 and TRBJ2-2, is DVKVTQSSRYLVKRTGEKVFLECVQDMDHENMFWYRQDPGLGLRLIYFSYDVKMKEKGDIPEGYSVSREKKERFSLILESASTNQTSMYLCASSPLRDKMNTGELFFGEGSRLTVL.

This chain joins TRBV3-1 (or the pseudogene TRBV3-2) and TRBJ1-1, with D hard to call. The V end was cut by 0 bases, the J end by 1 base, with 6 bases between. The germline gives CDR1 LGHDT, CDR2 YNNKEL (reference sequence). This CDR3 comprises 14 residues. This CDR3 is CASSQEWRNTEAFF. The DNA of the CDR3 is TGTGCCAGCAGCCAAGAATGGAGGAACACTGAAGCTTTCTTT.

This chain links TRBV24-1 with TRBJ2-7, with 9 nucleotides matching TRBD1. The CDR3 length is 15 residues. V was pared by 4 bases and J by 3 bases, with 6 bases of the junction left unmatched. Germline values: CDR1 KGHDR, CDR2 SFDVKD. CDR3 bases: TGTGCCACCAGTGACCCCGGACAGGGGAGCTACGAGCAGTACTTC. Residues: CATSDPGQGSYEQYF.

V gene TRBV5-6 combines with J gene TRBJ2-7, with 8 bases that match TRBD2. Trimming cost V 2 bases and J 3 bases; bases outside gene matches: 4. The CDR3 consists of 14 residues. Germline V gene sequence: CDR1 SGHDT, CDR2 YYEEEE. CDR3 protein: CASSFGGDYYEQYF. Here the CDR3 DNA reads TGTGCCAGCAGCTTCGGGGGGGACTACTACGAGCAGTACTTC.

Points on this clone: At one end the junction does not follow the germline gene, possibly because of a read error. This rearrangement joins TRBV6-5 to TRBJ1-5, with 7 bases identical to TRBD1. The CDR3 length is 15 residues. Germline lookup yields CDR1 MNHEY and CDR2 SVGAGI. The CDR3 region has the DNA TGTGCCAGCAGGTACTCTACAGGGGCCAATCAGCCCCAGCATTTT. Translated, it gives CASRYSTGANQPQHF.

V is TRBV5-1 and J is TRBJ1-2, with D possibly matching TRBD1 (6 bases). Trimming took off 3 bases at V and 3 bases at J, with 9 bases between the two ends. CDR1 SGHRS and CDR2 YFSETQ come from the germline V gene. This CDR3 comprises 13 residues. The CDR3 DNA reads as TGCGCCAGCAGCTCTAGACAGGACTATGGCTACACCTTC. Its translation is CASSSRQDYGYTF.

V gene TRBV5-1 combines with J gene TRBJ2-3; D gene unclear. The CDR3 is made up of 12 amino acids. Germline lookup yields CDR1 SGHRS and CDR2 YFSETQ. The V end was cut by 6 bases, the J end by 4 bases, with 9 bases between. The DNA of the CDR3 is TGCGCCAGCATGAACAACGCAGATACGCAGTATTTT. Amino acids: CASMNNADTQYF.

CDR3 sequence reads: CASTAGGPSSYEQYF. The DNA for the CDR3 is TGTGCCAGCACCGCAGGGGGCCCCAGCTCCTACGAGCAGTACTTC. This chain links TRBV13 with TRBJ2-7; TRBD1 matches at 8 bases. V lost 7 bases to trimming and J lost 0 bases; unmatched junction nucleotides: 8. This CDR3 has 15 residues. Per germline, CDR1 PRHDT and CDR2 FYEKMQ (reference sequence).

This rearrangement joins TRBV28 to TRBJ2-5; 11 positions match TRBD2. Germline-derived CDR1 and CDR2 are MDHEN and SYDVKM. Losses at the gene ends were 6 bases for V and 4 bases for J; bases not matched to a gene: 13. This CDR3 contains 17 residues. The CDR3 loop reads CASRHDPSGGTGETQYF. In DNA, the CDR3 is TGTGCCAGCAGGCACGACCCTAGCGGGGGGACTGGAGAGACCCAGTACTTC.

This chain uses TRBV29-1 with TRBJ1-4, with D possibly being TRBD1 (6 bases). Germline values: CDR1 SQVTM, CDR2 ANQGSEA. Trimming removed 6 bases at V and 8 bases at J, with 16 bases between. The CDR3 has 13 amino acids. CDR3 sequence reads: CSVSDRLGEKLFF. CDR3 coding DNA: TGCAGCGTCTCCGACAGGTTGGGAGAAAAACTGTTTTTT.

This chain uses TRBV4-3 with TRBJ1-5, with no clear D. V was cut by 0 bases and J by 7 bases, with 13 bases left in between. Germline V gene lookup returns CDR1 LGHNA and CDR2 YSLEER. The CDR3 is 15 amino acids. The CDR3 reads CASSQDRAGVQPQHF. The CDR3 DNA reads as TGCGCCAGCAGCCAAGATCGTGCTGGAGTGCAGCCCCAGCATTTT.

The chain is built from TRBV27 and TRBJ1-6; D is ambiguous. V was trimmed by 6 bases and J by 0 bases, leaving 9 bases between them. This CDR3 has 15 amino acids. Germline loops: CDR1 MNHEY, CDR2 SMNVEV (reference sequence). CDR3 DNA sequence: TGTGCCAGCAGGATTGTGAGCTCCTATAATTCACCCCTCCACTTT. Protein product: CASRIVSSYNSPLHF.

The V gene is TRBV6-5, the J gene TRBJ1-1; possibly TRBD1 for D (6 bases). This CDR3 has 12 residues. CDR1 MNHEY and CDR2 SVGAGI come from the germline V gene. V dropped 6 bases and J dropped 12 bases, with 17 bases sitting between them. DNA of the CDR3: TGTGCCAGCAGACGAGGATTACGGGACACTTTCTTT. Protein product: CASRRGLRDTFF.

Here the CDR3 DNA reads TGTGCCAGCAGCTGGGGATCGGGAACAACTAATGAAAAACTGTTTTTT. Protein: CASSWGSGTTNEKLFF. This chain links TRBV11-2 with TRBJ1-4; D call uncertain. The CDR3 has 16 amino acids. V was shortened by 4 bases and J by 0 bases, with 12 bases between the two germline ends. The germline V gene has CDR1 SGHAT and CDR2 FQNNGV.